This TCR beta chain was sequenced in a study of blood T cell repertoires in COVID-19 (dated by TCRdb to the early 2020s). Some background on the complete study: Samples covering the acute and convalescent phases of COVID-19 were provided by collaborators in the United States, Italy and Spain. Samples came from the ongoing ImmuneRACE study (first 160 participants) plus 1,254 subjects from 6 global collaborators. Where available, HLA class I and class II types were taken from metadata supplied by the sample provider and were not determined by assay-based typing. Subjects who had been exposed to COVID-19, were actively infected with it, or had recovered from it provided the deeply sampled blood TCRbeta repertoires that made up the dataset. The material from the prospective study consisted of cDNA or gDNA derived from T cells, B-cell-depleted T cells, or PBMCs. Sample metadata almost always included a de-identified subject ID, COVID-19 status, age in years and sex. A freely available public database, intended as a resource for researchers studying the immune response to SARS-CoV-2, is where the repertoires were released.

At the junction V is shortened by 0 bases and J by 14 bases, with 11 bases in between. Its CDR3 holds 12 amino acids, cysteine through phenylalanine. Only the CDR3 DNA is retained, 36 bases long and in frame from the first base. Reading the germline V gene gives CDR1 SGHDN and CDR2 FVKESK. General conclusions and limits of the study: Clinical and demographic metadata were provided uncurated, with the amount varying by source and participant.

This clone was seen a single time. The antigen it binds to is not known. The input lacks base qualities; no much larger clone sits a single base away. TCRbeta CDR3 regions were amplified from genomic DNA by means of the immunoSEQ Assay, a bias-controlled multiplex PCR. From the authors' description of their analysis: Within the assay, amplification of reference gene primers was used to estimate how many nucleated cells each sample contained. Sequence reads were collapsed and filtered to measure the absolute abundance of every unique TCRbeta CDR3 rearrangement. Productive Simpson clonality was computed per sample as the square root of Simpson's diversity index over productive rearrangements. In its TCRdb copy, this immuneACCESS table keeps in-frame sequences only and misses some clones. Where compared with another copy, unresolved V genes explain less than half of these, and the others have no known cause. V and J calls and clone size are those listed in that table; D and trimming were worked out from the DNA. The sample yields 150,000 to 200,000 clones; 85% were counted once. In total, the top ten clones hold about 3.3% of the sample.

The collaborating institutions used their own protocols to collect whole blood in K2EDTA tubes. For TCRbeta analysis, collaborators shipped samples in one of three forms: frozen whole blood, isolated PBMCs, or DNA extracted from either of those sample types. Rearrangement joined TRBV14 to TRBJ2-1; no D gene can be assigned with confidence. Sequenced: peripheral blood. The receptor's source is a human donor with acute or convalescent COVID-19. The donor label of this sample is uncertain. The sequenced DNA is TGTGCCAGCAGCCAAGATCGAGTAAATGAGTTCTTC. Translated, it reads CASSQDRVNEFF. With the rest looked up from the reference TRBV14 and TRBJ2-1 genes rather than sequenced, the full variable domain is EAGVTQFPSHSVIEKGQTVTLRCDPISGHDNLYWYRRVMGKEIKFLLHFVKESKQDESGMPNNRFLAERTGGTYSTLKVQPAELEDSGVYFCASSQDRVNEFFGPGTRLTVL.